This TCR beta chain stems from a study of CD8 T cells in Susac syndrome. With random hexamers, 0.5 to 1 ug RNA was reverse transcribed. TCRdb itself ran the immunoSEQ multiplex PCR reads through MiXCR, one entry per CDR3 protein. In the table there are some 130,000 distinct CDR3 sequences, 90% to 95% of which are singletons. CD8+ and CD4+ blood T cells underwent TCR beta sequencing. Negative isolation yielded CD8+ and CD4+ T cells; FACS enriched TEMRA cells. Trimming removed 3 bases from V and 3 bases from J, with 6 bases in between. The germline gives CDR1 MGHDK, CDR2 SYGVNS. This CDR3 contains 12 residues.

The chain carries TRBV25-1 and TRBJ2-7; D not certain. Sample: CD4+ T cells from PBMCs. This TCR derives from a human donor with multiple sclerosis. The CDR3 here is CASSESYYEQYF. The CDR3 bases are TGTGCCAGCAGTGAGTCATACTACGAGCAGTACTTC.